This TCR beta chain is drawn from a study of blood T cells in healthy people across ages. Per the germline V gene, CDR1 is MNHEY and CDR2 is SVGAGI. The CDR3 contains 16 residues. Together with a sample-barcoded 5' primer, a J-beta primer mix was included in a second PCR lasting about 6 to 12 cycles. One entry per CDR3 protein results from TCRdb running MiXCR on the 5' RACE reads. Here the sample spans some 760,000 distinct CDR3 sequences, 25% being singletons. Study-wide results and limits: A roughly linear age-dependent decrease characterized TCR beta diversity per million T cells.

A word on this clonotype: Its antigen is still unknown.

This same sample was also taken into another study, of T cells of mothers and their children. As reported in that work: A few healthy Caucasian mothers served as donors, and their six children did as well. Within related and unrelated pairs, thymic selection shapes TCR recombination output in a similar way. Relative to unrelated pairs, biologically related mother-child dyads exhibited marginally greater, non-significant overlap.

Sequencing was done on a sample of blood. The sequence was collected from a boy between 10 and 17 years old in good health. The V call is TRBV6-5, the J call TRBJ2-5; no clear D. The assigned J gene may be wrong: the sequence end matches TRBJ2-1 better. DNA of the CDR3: TGTGCCAGCAGTTATGATGTCCCCACCTACGGCGATGAGCAGTTCTTC. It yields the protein CASSYDVPTYGDEQFF.